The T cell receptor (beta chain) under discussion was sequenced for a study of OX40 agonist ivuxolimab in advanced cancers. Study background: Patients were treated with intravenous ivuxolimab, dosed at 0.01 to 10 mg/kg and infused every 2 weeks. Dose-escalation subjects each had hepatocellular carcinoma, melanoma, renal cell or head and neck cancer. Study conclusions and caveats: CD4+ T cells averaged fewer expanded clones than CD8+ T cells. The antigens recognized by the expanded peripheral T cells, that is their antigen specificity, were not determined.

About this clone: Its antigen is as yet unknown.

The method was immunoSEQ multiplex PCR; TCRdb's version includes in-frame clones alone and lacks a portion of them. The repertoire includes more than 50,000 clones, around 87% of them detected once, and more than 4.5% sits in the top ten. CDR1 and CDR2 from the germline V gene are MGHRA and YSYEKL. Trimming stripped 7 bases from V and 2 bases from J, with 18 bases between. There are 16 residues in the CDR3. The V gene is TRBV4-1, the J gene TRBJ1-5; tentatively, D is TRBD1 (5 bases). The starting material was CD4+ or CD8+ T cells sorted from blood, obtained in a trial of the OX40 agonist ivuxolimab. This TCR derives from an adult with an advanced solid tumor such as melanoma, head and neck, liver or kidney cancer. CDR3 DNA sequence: TGCGCCAGCAAAAACTCGGCCGGGGCCCGCAATCAGCCCCAGCATTTT. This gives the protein CASKNSAGARNQPQHF.